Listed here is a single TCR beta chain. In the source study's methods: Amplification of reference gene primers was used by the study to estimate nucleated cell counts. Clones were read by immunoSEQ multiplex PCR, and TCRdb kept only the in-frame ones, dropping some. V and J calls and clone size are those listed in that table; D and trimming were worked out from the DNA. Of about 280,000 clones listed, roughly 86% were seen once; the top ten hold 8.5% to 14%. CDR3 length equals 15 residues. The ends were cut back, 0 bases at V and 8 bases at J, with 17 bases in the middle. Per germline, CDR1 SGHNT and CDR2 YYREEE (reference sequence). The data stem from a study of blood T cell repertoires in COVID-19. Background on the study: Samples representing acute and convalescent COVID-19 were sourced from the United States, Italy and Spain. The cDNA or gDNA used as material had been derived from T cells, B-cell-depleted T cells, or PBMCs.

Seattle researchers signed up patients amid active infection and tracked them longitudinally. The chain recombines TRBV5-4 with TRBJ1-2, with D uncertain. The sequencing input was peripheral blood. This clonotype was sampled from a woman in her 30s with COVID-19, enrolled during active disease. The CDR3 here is CASSLAAVLLEGYTF. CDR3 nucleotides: TGTGCCAGCAGCTTGGCCGCGGTCCTTTTGGAGGGCTACACCTTC.